This TCR beta chain comes out of a study of early T cells in non-severe SARS-CoV-2 infection. Study-wide background: Bulk RNA taken from unsorted whole blood was sequenced, leaving chains unpaired.

Per germline, CDR1 SQVTM and CDR2 ANQGSEA. V was pared by 7 bases and J by 1 base, with 17 bases between. The CDR3 is 14 residues long. The TCR library protocol attached unique molecular identifiers to the individual cDNA molecules. TCRdb re-called the 5' RACE reads through MiXCR, storing one row per CDR3 protein. The table records 75,000 to 80,000 distinct CDR3 sequences, less than 20% of them present only once. The table lists this clonotype with many counts. The TCR was taken from an adult who was a healthcare worker with PCR-confirmed SARS-CoV-2 infection or an uninfected control (not recorded which). V and J are TRBV29-1 and TRBJ2-7, with no clear D. The sequenced sample consisted of whole blood. The CDR3 loop is CSAVGLHQSYEQYF. As DNA, the CDR3 is TGCAGCGCCGTGGGATTGCACCAGTCCTACGAGCAGTACTTC.